These T cell receptor beta chains were read from a single sample in a study of shared clonotypes between healthy human individuals. The data were produced by immunoSEQ multiplex PCR, yet TCRdb's version contains in-frame clones alone and is incomplete. The sample shows approximately 460,000 clones, 77% of them seen only once. The material sequenced was PBMCs. The origin of the receptors is a woman in her thirties or forties in good health. Some clones in this sample may be carry-over from other donors' samples. Each CDR3 is given with its conserved first and last residue. D genes are given only for firm matches. Clone size, where shown, is once, few, many, or a class for clones that have expanded.

v_call	j_call	d_call	clone_size	cdr3_nt	cdr3_aa
TRBV4-3	TRBJ2-1	TRBD2	few	TGCGCCAGCAGCCAAGAACTAGCGGGAGTCGGGGAGCAGTTCTTC	CASSQELAGVGEQFF
TRBV15	TRBJ2-3	NA	NA	TGTGCCACCAGCAGAACTCCAACAGATACGCAGTATTTT	CATSRTPTDTQYF
TRBV5-4	TRBJ1-1	TRBD1	NA	TGTGCCAGCAGCTATAAGGGACAGGGTGACACTGAAGCTTTCTTT	CASSYKGQGDTEAFF
TRBV6-4	TRBJ2-2	TRBD2	NA	TGTGCCAGCAAGCCACTAGCGGGAGCGAACACCGGGGAGCTGTTTTTT	CASKPLAGANTGELFF
TRBV7-8	TRBJ1-2	NA	NA	TGTGCCAGCAGCTTAGGAGGGGCACGCTACACCTTC	CASSLGGARYTF
TRBV2	TRBJ2-2	NA	NA	TGTGCCAGCAGTATGGGGGAGCTGTTTTTT	CASSMGELFF
TRBV18	TRBJ1-1	NA	NA	TGTGCCAGCTCACCACCCACAGGAGGGGCGAACACTGAAGCTTTCTTT	CASSPPTGGANTEAFF
TRBV2	TRBJ2-7	NA	NA	TGTGCCAGCAGTCAATACAGGGAGGTCAACGAGCAGTACTTC	CASSQYREVNEQYF
TRBV5-4	TRBJ2-7	TRBD2	NA	TGTGCCAGCAGCTTGGTAGCTAGCGGAACCTACGAGCAGTACTTC	CASSLVASGTYEQYF
TRBV5-1	TRBJ1-1	NA	NA	TGCGCCAGCAGCAAATCCGGGACACAGAACACTGAAGCTTTCTTT	CASSKSGTQNTEAFF
TRBV28	TRBJ2-7	NA	NA	TGTGCCAGCAGTTTACATCAGGGCTACGAGCAGTACTTC	CASSLHQGYEQYF
TRBV30	TRBJ2-7	TRBD1	NA	TGTGCCCGGAGAGTACCCGGGACAGGCGAGCAGTACTTC	CARRVPGTGEQYF
TRBV6-4	TRBJ2-7	TRBD1	few	TGTGCCAGCAGTGAAGAGGCAGGGGGCATGTACGAGCAGTACTTC	CASSEEAGGMYEQYF
TRBV9	TRBJ2-2	TRBD2	once	TGTGCCAGCAGCGCTGGACTAGCGGGTGATACCTCATCCGGGGAGCTGTTTTTT	CASSAGLAGDTSSGELFF
TRBV6-5	TRBJ1-1	NA	NA	TGTGCCAGCAGTTACGGGGGTAACACTGAAGCTTTCTTT	CASSYGGNTEAFF
TRBV7-2	TRBJ2-5	NA	NA	TGTGCCAGCAGCTTAGCAGGGGCAGTCCAAGAGACCCAGTACTTC	CASSLAGAVQETQYF
TRBV25-1	TRBJ2-1	TRBD1	NA	TGTGCCCGCAGAAAGGGCGGCCCGCCAGGGGGCTACAATGAGCAGTTCTTC	CARRKGGPPGGYNEQFF
TRBV11-2	TRBJ2-7	TRBD1	NA	TGTGCCAGCAGCATCGGGACAGCAGAGTACTACGAGCAGTACTTC	CASSIGTAEYYEQYF
TRBV19	TRBJ2-1	TRBD2	NA	TGTGCCAGTAGTATTGAGACGGGAGGCGTTTCTTACAATGAGCAGTTCTTC	CASSIETGGVSYNEQFF
TRBV28	TRBJ2-2	NA	NA	TGTGCCAGCCGCGAGGGAAACACCGGGGAGCTGTTTTTT	CASREGNTGELFF
TRBV15	TRBJ2-7	TRBD2	few	TGTGCCACCAGCAGAGACGCTAGCGGGAGCTACGAGCAGTACTTC	CATSRDASGSYEQYF
TRBV18	TRBJ1-5	NA	NA	TGTGCCAGCTCTATAGGCGGCCAGGGGTTTAGGCCCCAGCATTTT	CASSIGGQGFRPQHF
TRBV7-2	TRBJ2-7	NA	NA	TGTGCCAGCAGCTTAGCGGTCGGGAGTTACGAGCAGTACTTC	CASSLAVGSYEQYF
TRBV29-1	TRBJ2-7	NA	NA	TGCAGCGCTGGGACAAGGGCCTACGAGCGGTACTTC	CSAGTRAYERYF
TRBV10-3	TRBJ2-7	TRBD2	NA	TGTGCCATCAATGCGGGAGGGCCGGACGAGCAGTACTTC	CAINAGGPDEQYF
TRBV9	TRBJ2-5	TRBD2	NA	TGTGCCAGCACCGAGGGACTAGCGGTACAAGAGACCCAGTACTTC	CASTEGLAVQETQYF
TRBV7-8	TRBJ2-1	NA	NA	TGTGCCAGCAGCGTAAACTACAATGAGCAGTTCTTC	CASSVNYNEQFF
TRBV6-8	TRBJ1-4	NA	many	TGTGCCAGCAGTTACAAAGGGGGGCTGGAAAAACTGTTTTTT	CASSYKGGLEKLFF